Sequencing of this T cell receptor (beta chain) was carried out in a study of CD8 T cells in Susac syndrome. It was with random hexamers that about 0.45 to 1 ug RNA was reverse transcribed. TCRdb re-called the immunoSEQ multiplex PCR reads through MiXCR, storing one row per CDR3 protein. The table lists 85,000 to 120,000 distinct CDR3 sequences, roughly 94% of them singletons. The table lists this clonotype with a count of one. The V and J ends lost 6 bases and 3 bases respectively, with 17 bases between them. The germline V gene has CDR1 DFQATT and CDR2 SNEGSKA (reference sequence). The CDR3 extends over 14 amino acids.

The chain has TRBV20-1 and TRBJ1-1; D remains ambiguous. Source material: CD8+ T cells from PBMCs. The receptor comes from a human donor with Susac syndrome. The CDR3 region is CSAPDGRADTEAFF. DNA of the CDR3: TGCAGTGCCCCTGACGGGCGCGCGGACACTGAAGCTTTCTTT.